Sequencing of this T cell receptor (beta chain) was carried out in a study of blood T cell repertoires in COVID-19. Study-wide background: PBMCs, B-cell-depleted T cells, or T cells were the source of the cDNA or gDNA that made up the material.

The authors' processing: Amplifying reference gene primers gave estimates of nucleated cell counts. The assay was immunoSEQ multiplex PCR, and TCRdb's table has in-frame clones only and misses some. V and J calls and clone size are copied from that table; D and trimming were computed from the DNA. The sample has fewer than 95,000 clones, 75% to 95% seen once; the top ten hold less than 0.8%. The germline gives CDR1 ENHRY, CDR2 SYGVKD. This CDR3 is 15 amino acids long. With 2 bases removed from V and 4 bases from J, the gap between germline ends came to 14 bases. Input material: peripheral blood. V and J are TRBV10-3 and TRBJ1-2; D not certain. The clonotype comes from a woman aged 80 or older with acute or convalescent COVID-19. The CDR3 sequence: CAISEKDSRPYGYTF. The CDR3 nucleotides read TGTGCCATCAGTGAGAAGGACTCGAGGCCCTATGGCTACACCTTC.